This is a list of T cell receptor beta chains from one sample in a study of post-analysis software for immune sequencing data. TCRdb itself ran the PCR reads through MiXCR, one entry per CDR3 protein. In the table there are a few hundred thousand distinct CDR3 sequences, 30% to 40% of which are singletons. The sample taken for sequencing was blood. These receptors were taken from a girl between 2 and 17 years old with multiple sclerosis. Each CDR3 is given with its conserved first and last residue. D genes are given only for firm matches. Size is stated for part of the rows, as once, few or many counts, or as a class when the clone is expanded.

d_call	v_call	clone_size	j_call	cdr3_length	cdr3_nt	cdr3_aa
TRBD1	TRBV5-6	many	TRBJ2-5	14	TGTGCCAGCAGCTTGGGACAGGGGGCGAGGGAGCAGTACTTC	CASSLGQGAREQYF
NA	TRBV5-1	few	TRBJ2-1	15	TGCGCCAGCAGCCCGGGACTCCTCGGCAACAATGAGCAGTTCTTC	CASSPGLLGNNEQFF
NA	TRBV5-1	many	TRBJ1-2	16	TGCGCCAGCAGCTCACTAGTCGGGACACTTAACTATGGCTACACCTTC	CASSSLVGTLNYGYTF
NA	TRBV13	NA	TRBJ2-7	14	TGTGCCAGCAGCTCCACACCGCGGTCCTACGAGCAGTACTTC	CASSSTPRSYEQYF
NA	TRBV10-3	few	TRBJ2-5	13	TGTGCCGTACAAGTACGGGCCCAAGAGACCCAGTACTTC	CAVQVRAQETQYF
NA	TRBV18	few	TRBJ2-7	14	TGTGCCAGCTCCCAAAAGGGGGGCTATTACGAGCAGTACTTC	CASSQKGGYYEQYF
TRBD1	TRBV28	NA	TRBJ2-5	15	TGCGCCAGCAGAGCGCGGGACAGGGTATGGGAGACCCAGTACTTC	CASRARDRVWETQYF
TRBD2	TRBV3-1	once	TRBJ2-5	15	TGTGCCAGCAGCCAGGGGACTAGGCGCTTGGGAACCCAGTACTTC	CASSQGTRRLGTQYF
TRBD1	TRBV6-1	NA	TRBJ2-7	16	TGTGCCAGCAGCGAGCATCCGGGACAGATTAACTACGAGCAGTACTTC	CASSEHPGQINYEQYF
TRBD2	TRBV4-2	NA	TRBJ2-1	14	TGTGCCAGCAGGATAGCGGGGGGACACAATGAGCAGTTCTTC	CASRIAGGHNEQFF
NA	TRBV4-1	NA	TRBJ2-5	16	TGCGCCAGCAGCCATGGTGTTGTTAACGGGAGAACTGAGCAGTACTTC	CASSHGVVNGRTEQYF
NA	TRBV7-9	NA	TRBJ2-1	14	TGTGCCAGCAGCTTAGATCCCATGACCGTTGAGCAGTTCTTC	CASSLDPMTVEQFF
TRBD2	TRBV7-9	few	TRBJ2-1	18	TGTGCCAGCAGCTGGCGGGGACTAGCGGGGGCCCGATACAATGAGCAGTTCTTC	CASSWRGLAGARYNEQFF
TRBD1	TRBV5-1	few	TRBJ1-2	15	TGCGCCAGCAGCATACCATCGGACAGGGGCTATGGCTACACCTTC	CASSIPSDRGYGYTF
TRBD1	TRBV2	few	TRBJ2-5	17	TGTGCCAGCATCGGCCCCTTACTCCGACAGGGCCAAGAGACCCAGTACTTC	CASIGPLLRQGQETQYF
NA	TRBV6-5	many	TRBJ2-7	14	TGTGCCAGCAGTCCCCGGGACACCTCCTACGAGCAGTACTTC	CASSPRDTSYEQYF
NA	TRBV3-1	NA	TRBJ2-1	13	TGTGCCAGCAACATCAGAGGGGGCAATGAGCAGTTCTTC	CASNIRGGNEQFF
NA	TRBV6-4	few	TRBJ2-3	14	TGTGCCAGCAGTGAAGTCTTTATTGCGGATACGCAGTATTTT	CASSEVFIADTQYF
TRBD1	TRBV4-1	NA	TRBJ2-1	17	TGCGCCAGCAGCCAAGACCATACCCCAGGGGGCGCAGAGACCCAGTTCTTC	CASSQDHTPGGAETQFF
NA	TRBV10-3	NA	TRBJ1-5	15	TGTGCCATCAGTGGCGCGGGGCCTATGGGGCAGCCCCAGCATTTT	CAISGAGPMGQPQHF
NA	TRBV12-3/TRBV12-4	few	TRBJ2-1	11	TGTGCCAGCAGTCCGCTGGATGAGCAGTTCTTC	CASSPLDEQFF
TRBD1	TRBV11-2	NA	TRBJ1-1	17	TGTGCCAGCAGCTTAGTACGGGACAGGGGGCTTAACACTGAAGCTTTCTTT	CASSLVRDRGLNTEAFF
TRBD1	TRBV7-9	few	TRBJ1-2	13	TGTGCCAGCAGCCTTGGGACAGGGGACGGCTACACCTTC	CASSLGTGDGYTF
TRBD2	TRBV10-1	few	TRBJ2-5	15	TGCGCCAGTTCCCCAACTAGCGGGGACCAAGAGACCCAGTACTTC	CASSPTSGDQETQYF
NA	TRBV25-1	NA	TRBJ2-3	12	TGTGCCAGCAGGGAACAAGGGGAAACGCAGTATTTT	CASREQGETQYF
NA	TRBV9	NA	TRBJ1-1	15	TGTGCCAGCAGCGTAGGGGATGTAACTGACACTGAAGCTTTCTTT	CASSVGDVTDTEAFF
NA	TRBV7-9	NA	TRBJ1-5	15	TGTGCCAGCAGCCCAATCCGGAATAGCAATCAGCCCCAGCATTTT	CASSPIRNSNQPQHF
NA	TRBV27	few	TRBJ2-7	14	TGTGCCAGCAGTTTACTAGGGGGTGGCTACGAGCAGTACTTC	CASSLLGGGYEQYF
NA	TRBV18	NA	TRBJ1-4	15	TGTGCCAGCTCACCACGGGCCTCAACTAATGAAAAACTGTTTTTT	CASSPRASTNEKLFF
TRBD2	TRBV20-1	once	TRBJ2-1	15	TGCAGTGCTAGGGAAGGTAGCGGGGGGGCGTATGAGCAGTTCTTC	CSAREGSGGAYEQFF
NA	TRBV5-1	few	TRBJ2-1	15	TGCGCCAGCAGCTTGGTGGGGAATACCTACAATGAGCAGTTCTTC	CASSLVGNTYNEQFF
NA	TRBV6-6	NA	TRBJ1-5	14	TGTGCCAGTAGCCAGCCGGGGGGCGGTCAGCCCCAGCATTTT	CASSQPGGGQPQHF
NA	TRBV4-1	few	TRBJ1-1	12	TGCGCCAGCAGCCATGGTTATCCTGAAGCTTTCTTT	CASSHGYPEAFF
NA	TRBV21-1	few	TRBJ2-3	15	TGTGCCAGCAGCAATGGTTTAAGTTGCGTAGATACGCAGTATTTT	CASSNGLSCVDTQYF
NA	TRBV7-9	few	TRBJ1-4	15	TGTGCCAGCAGCTCCCCGGGACTGGAGGTTGGAAAACTGTTTTTT	CASSSPGLEVGKLFF
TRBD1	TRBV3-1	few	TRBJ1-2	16	TGTGCCAGCAGCCAAGATTTGCAGGGGGGTAACTATGGCTACACCTTC	CASSQDLQGGNYGYTF
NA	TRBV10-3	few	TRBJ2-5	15	TGTGCCATCAGGGATAACTTGCGGCGGCAAGAGACCCAGTACTTC	CAIRDNLRRQETQYF
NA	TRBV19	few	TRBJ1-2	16	TGTGCCACCCACGGCCCTAGGAGGGAATCTAACTATGGCTACACCTTC	CATHGPRRESNYGYTF
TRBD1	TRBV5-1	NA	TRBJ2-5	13	TGCGCCAGCAGCGTGGGACAGGGGGAGACCCAGTACTTC	CASSVGQGETQYF
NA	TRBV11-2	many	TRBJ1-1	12	TGTGCCAGCAGTTGGGGGAACACTGAAGCTTTCTTT	CASSWGNTEAFF
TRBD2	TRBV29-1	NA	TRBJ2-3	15	TGCAGCGTTGGGGCCGGACTAGCGGGCACAGATACGCAGTATTTT	CSVGAGLAGTDTQYF
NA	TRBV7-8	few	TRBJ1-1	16	TGTGCCAGCAGCTTAGCGACCTCCAGCAGGGGCACTGAAGCTTTCTTT	CASSLATSSRGTEAFF
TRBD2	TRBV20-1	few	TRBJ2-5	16	TGCAGTGCTTCGCAACTAGCGGGGGGGCCGGGAGAGACCCAGTACTTC	CSASQLAGGPGETQYF
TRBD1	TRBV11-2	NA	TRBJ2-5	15	TGTGCCAGCAGCTTAGGGGACAGGATGAAAGAGACCCAGTACTTC	CASSLGDRMKETQYF
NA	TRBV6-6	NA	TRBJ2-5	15	TGTGCCAACAGTTGGCCGAAAGGGGCTCGGGAGACCCAGTACTTC	CANSWPKGARETQYF
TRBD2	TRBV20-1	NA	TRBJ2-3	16	TGCAGTGCTAGAGGAATAGCGGGGGGGGGCGCAGATACGCAGTATTTT	CSARGIAGGGADTQYF
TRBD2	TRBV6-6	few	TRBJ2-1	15	TGTGCCAGCAGTCAGCGGGGGGACCCGAACAATGAGCAGTTCTTC	CASSQRGDPNNEQFF
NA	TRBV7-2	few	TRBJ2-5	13	TGTGCCAGCAGCGTTGGGACGGCAGAGACCCAGTACTTC	CASSVGTAETQYF
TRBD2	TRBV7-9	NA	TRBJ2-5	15	TGTGCCAGCAGCTCTGGCGGGGGGGAACAAGAGACCCAGTACTTC	CASSSGGGEQETQYF
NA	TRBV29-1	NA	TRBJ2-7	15	TGCAGCGCGGGGTGGAGGACAGAGGGGAAAAGCGAGCAGTACTTC	CSAGWRTEGKSEQYF
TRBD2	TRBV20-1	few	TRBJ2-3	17	TGCAGTGCTAGAGACCCCCGGACTAGCGCCAGCACAGATACGCAGTATTTT	CSARDPRTSASTDTQYF
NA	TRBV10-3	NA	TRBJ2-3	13	TGTGCCATCGGCGGACGACAAAAACATACGCAGTATTTT	CAIGGRQKHTQYF
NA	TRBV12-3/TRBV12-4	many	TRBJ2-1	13	TGTGCCAGCAGTTTAAGCGAGGAGAATGAGCAGTTCTTC	CASSLSEENEQFF
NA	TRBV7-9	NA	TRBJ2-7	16	TGTGCCAGCAGCTTAGTTGGACAGCATCGATCCTACGAGCAGTACTTC	CASSLVGQHRSYEQYF
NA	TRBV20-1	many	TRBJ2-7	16	TGCAGTGCTAGATACCTAGGACTCCAGAGGAGGGACGAGCAGTACTTC	CSARYLGLQRRDEQYF